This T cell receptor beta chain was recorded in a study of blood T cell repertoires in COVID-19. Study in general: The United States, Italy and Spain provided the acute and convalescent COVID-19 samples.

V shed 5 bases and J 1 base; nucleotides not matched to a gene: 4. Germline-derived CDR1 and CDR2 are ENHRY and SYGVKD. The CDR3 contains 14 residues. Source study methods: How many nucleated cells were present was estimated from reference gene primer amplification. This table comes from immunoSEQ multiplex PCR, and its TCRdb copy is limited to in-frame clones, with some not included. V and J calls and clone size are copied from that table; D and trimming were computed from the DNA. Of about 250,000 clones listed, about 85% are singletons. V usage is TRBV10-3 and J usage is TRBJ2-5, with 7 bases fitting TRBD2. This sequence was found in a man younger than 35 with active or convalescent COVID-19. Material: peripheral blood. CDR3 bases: TGTGCCATCAGTCCTAGCGGAACCCAAGAGACCCAGTACTTC. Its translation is CAISPSGTQETQYF.